These 17 T cell receptor beta chains share one sample of origin, sequenced in a study of blood T cell repertoires in COVID-19. Only in-frame clones appear in the TCRdb table, and some are missing; sequencing was by immunoSEQ multiplex PCR. The sample shows 200,000 to 250,000 clones, 86% of them seen only once. Source material: PBMCs or T cells enriched from blood (not recorded which). Source of these receptors: a woman between 40 and 55 years old with acute COVID-19.

The chain employs TRBV29-1 and TRBJ2-1; 8 positions agree with TRBD2. Germline lookup yields CDR1 SQVTM and CDR2 ANQGSEA. J was trimmed by 0 bases and V by 6 bases; bases with no gene match: 7. The CDR3 extends over 15 amino acids. In DNA, the CDR3 is TGCAGCGTCAGCGGGGGACGGGGCTCCTACAATGAGCAGTTCTTC. Encoded protein: CSVSGGRGSYNEQFF.

V gene TRBV7-2 combines with J gene TRBJ1-2; 9 bases map to TRBD1. Germline values: CDR1 SGHTA, CDR2 FQGNSA. CDR3 length: 13 amino acids. V shed 4 bases and J 10 bases; nucleotides not matched to a gene: 7. The CDR3 DNA sequence: TGTGCCAGCAGCTACCGGGACAGGGTAGACTACACCTTC. Its protein is CASSYRDRVDYTF.

V and J are TRBV24-1 and TRBJ2-1, with 8 bases that match TRBD2. Trimming at V came to 4 bases and at J to 4 bases, leaving 17 bases not matched to a gene. Germline values: CDR1 KGHDR, CDR2 SFDVKD. The CDR3 sequence is 19 residues long. The CDR3: CATSDARLGSGVTYNEQFF. CDR3 coding DNA: TGTGCCACCAGTGACGCAAGATTGGGTAGCGGGGTGACATACAATGAGCAGTTCTTC.

V usage is TRBV7-2 and J usage is TRBJ2-3, with TRBD2 matching 11 bases. Germline lookup yields CDR1 SGHTA and CDR2 FQGNSA. After removal of 2 bases from V and 3 bases from J, the junction contained 7 bases not matched to a gene. This CDR3 is built from 17 residues. CDR3 in amino acids: CASSLLVAGGPTDTQYF. CDR3 sequence (DNA): TGTGCCAGCAGCTTATTAGTAGCGGGGGGGCCAACAGATACGCAGTATTTT.

J is TRBJ1-2 and V is TRBV7-3, with 7 bases that match TRBD1. The trim removed 5 bases at V and 8 bases at J, leaving 8 bases unmatched. The CDR3 spans 13 residues. Germline lookup yields CDR1 SGHTA and CDR2 FQGTGA. In nucleotides, the CDR3 is TGTGCCAGCAGCATCTCACAGGGGTGGGGCTACACCTTC. Translated, it gives CASSISQGWGYTF.

J is TRBJ1-2 and V is TRBV19; D is ambiguous. The V gene's germline CDR1 is LNHDA and CDR2 SQIVND (reference sequence). V dropped 3 bases and J dropped 8 bases, with 19 bases sitting between them. The CDR3 spans 15 residues. The CDR3: CASSMMSEGEGGYTF. The CDR3 DNA is TGTGCCAGTAGTATGATGTCCGAGGGAGAAGGGGGCTACACCTTC. Supplemented by reference TRBV19 and TRBJ1-2, the full variable domain reads DGGITQSPKYLFRKEGQNVTLSCEQNLNHDAMYWYRQDPGQGLRLIYYSQIVNDFQKGDIAEGYSVSREKKESFPLTVTSAQKNPTAFYLCASSMMSEGEGGYTFGSGTRLTVV.

The chain's CDR3 is CASSRQGVWEKLFF. In DNA, the CDR3 is TGTGCCAGCAGCAGACAGGGAGTCTGGGAAAAACTGTTTTTT. The chain combines TRBV11-2 with TRBJ1-4; TRBD1 matches 7 bases. Looked up from germline, CDR1 is SGHAT and CDR2 is FQNNGV. J was trimmed by 8 bases and V by 5 bases; bases with no gene match: 8. The CDR3 covers 14 residues.

This clone has just one count. The chain has TRBV19 and TRBJ1-6; 7 nucleotides match TRBD1. The CDR3 contains 17 residues. The V gene end was trimmed by 6 bases and the J gene end by 5 bases; junction bases not matched to a gene: 13. Germline loops: CDR1 LNHDA, CDR2 SQIVND (reference sequence). The CDR3 loop reads CASRQLDRVGDNSPLHF. CDR3 bases: TGTGCCAGTAGACAACTCGACAGGGTGGGGGATAATTCACCCCTCCACTTT.

The genes are TRBV5-1 and TRBJ2-2; D might be TRBD2 (6 bases). Trimming took off 6 bases at V and 7 bases at J, with 22 bases between the two ends. The CDR3 totals 16 residues. The V gene's germline CDR1 is SGHRS and CDR2 YFSETQ. The CDR3 region has the DNA TGCGCCAGCAACTACGGGAAATCTCAGGGAGGCGGGGAGCTGTTTTTT. Its protein is CASNYGKSQGGGELFF.

The J gene is TRBJ1-1, the V gene TRBV21-1; the table's D call, TRBD1, was not checked against the DNA. TRBV21-1 is shown as a pseudogene. This CDR3 comprises 15 residues. CDR3 coding DNA: TGTGCCAGCAGCGCCCGGGACAGGGGTTCGGGTGAAGCTTTCTTT. This encodes CASSARDRGSGEAFF.

The chain has TRBV28 and TRBJ2-7, with 7 positions matching TRBD1. Germline V gives CDR1 MDHEN, CDR2 SYDVKM. V shed 1 base, J shed 0 bases, and the junction held 3 bases outside the gene matches. The CDR3 runs to 15 residues. CDR3 region: CASSLFRTGSYEQYV. The CDR3 DNA follows: TGTGCCAGCAGTTTATTTAGGACAGGCTCCTACGAGCAGTACGTC.

This rearrangement joins TRBV20-1 to TRBJ2-7, with D perhaps matching TRBD1 (6 bases). This CDR3 is 11 amino acids long. Germline V gene sequence: CDR1 DFQATT, CDR2 SNEGSKA (reference sequence). Trimming took off 6 bases at V and 4 bases at J, with 10 bases between the two ends. This CDR3 reads CSAIQGYEQYV. The CDR3 DNA is TGCAGTGCCATACAGGGATACGAGCAGTACGTC.

This chain connects TRBV24-1 to TRBJ2-5; D perhaps matches TRBD2 (6 bases). Trimming took off 4 bases at V and 5 bases at J, with 13 bases between the two ends. The CDR3 sequence is 14 residues long. Per germline, CDR1 KGHDR and CDR2 SFDVKD. For the CDR3, the DNA is TGTGCCACCAGTGAAACAGGAGGGGCGGAGACCCAGTACTTC. This sequence encodes CATSETGGAETQYF.

The table lists this clone with a count of one. The chain is built from TRBV6-5 and TRBJ1-5; maybe TRBD1 (5 bases). V gave up 6 bases and J gave up 0 bases, with 12 bases separating them. This CDR3 spans 15 amino acids. Germline assignment: CDR1 MNHEY and CDR2 SVGAGI. The CDR3 DNA sequence: TGTGCCAGCAGAGGAAACAGGTATAGCAATCAGCCCCAGCATTTT. This sequence encodes CASRGNRYSNQPQHF.

The rearrangement links TRBV10-3 to TRBJ1-4, with 11 positions matching TRBD1. The CDR3 sequence is 15 residues long. Unmatched junction bases numbered 5, after V lost 3 bases and J lost 8 bases. CDR1 is ENHRY, CDR2 SYGVKD, per germline. CDR3 region: CAISDPGTGGEKLFF. The CDR3 DNA reads as TGTGCCATCAGTGACCCCGGGACAGGGGGGGAAAAACTGTTTTTT.

This chain joins TRBV2 and TRBJ2-1; D possibly corresponds to TRBD2 (5 bases). Trimming removed 4 bases from V and 2 bases from J, with 21 bases in between. CDR1 is SNHLY and CDR2 is FYNNEI in the germline V gene. The CDR3 covers 18 residues. The CDR3 DNA follows: TGTGCCAGCAGTGGAGCGAGCGGCCCCGACTTAACCTACAATGAGCAGTTCTTC. Translation gives CASSGASGPDLTYNEQFF.

The chain has TRBV7-6 and TRBJ2-5; 8 nucleotides match TRBD1. Trimming removed 5 bases from V and 5 bases from J; junction bases left unmatched: 10. Germline V gives CDR1 SGHVS, CDR2 FNYEAQ. This CDR3 region has 15 residues. CDR3 protein: CASSQTGARGETQYF. DNA of the CDR3: TGTGCCAGCAGCCAGACAGGGGCTCGGGGGGAGACCCAGTACTTC.